Below, 24 T cell receptor beta chains from the same sample are listed, as sequenced in a study of blood T cell repertoires in COVID-19 (dated by TCRdb to between 2020 and 2021). Libraries were prepared through the immunoSEQ multiplex PCR assay. TCRdb holds this immuneACCESS table with in-frame rearrangements only. Some clones are missing; in checked studies, unresolved V genes explain under half, and the rest has no known cause. Across this sample there are a few hundred thousand clones, with 89% seen only once. The ten largest account for roughly 2.8% of the sample. Sequenced: PBMCs or T cells enriched from blood (not recorded which). The receptors shown here come from a woman in her fifties or sixties who had been exposed to COVID-19.

J is TRBJ1-5 and V is TRBV5-6, with 7 positions matching TRBD1. V was pared by 4 bases and J by 5 bases, with 12 bases of the junction left unmatched. Germline V gives CDR1 SGHDT, CDR2 YYEEEE. This CDR3 has 16 amino acids. The CDR3: CASSLFGQGGHQPQHF. The CDR3 nucleotides read TGTGCCAGCAGCCTATTCGGCCAGGGGGGCCATCAGCCCCAGCATTTT. Filled out from reference TRBV5-6 and TRBJ1-5, the complete variable domain reads DAGVTQSPTHLIKTRGQQVTLRCSPKSGHDTVSWYQQALGQGPQFIFQYYEEEERQRGNFPDRFSGHQFPNYSSELNVNALLLGDSALYLCASSLFGQGGHQPQHFGDGTRLSIL.

This clone came up a few times. The chain has TRBV19 and TRBJ2-1; 7 nucleotides line up with TRBD2. J was trimmed by 2 bases and V by 8 bases; bases with no gene match: 15. Germline CDR1 and CDR2: LNHDA and SQIVND (reference sequence). The CDR3 consists of 17 residues. CDR3 DNA sequence: TGTGCCAGTTCGGACCTTGGGGCGGGGGTAACCTACAATGAGCAGTTCTTC. This translates into CASSDLGAGVTYNEQFF.

In DNA, the CDR3 is TGTGCCAGCAGCCCGGGACAAGGGCCCCGGGACACCTTC. It specifies CASSPGQGPRDTF. The J gene is TRBJ1-2, the V gene TRBV5-6; TRBD1 is a possible D gene (6 bases). Germline CDR1 is SGHDT and CDR2 is YYEEEE. Trimming took 4 bases from V and 12 from J, leaving 19 bases between them. The CDR3 covers 13 residues.

The V and J genes are TRBV30 and TRBJ2-6, with TRBD1 identical over 7 bases. This CDR3 is 16 amino acids long. After removal of 1 base from V and 3 bases from J, the junction contained 6 bases not matched to a gene. Germline V gene lookup returns CDR1 GTSNPN and CDR2 SVGIG (reference sequence). CDR3 in amino acids: CAWSDRGGYGANVLTF. The DNA for the CDR3 is TGTGCCTGGAGTGACAGGGGCGGTTATGGGGCCAACGTCCTGACTTTC.

The CDR3 sequence is CASSLAQRSGADTQYF. The CDR3 bases are TGTGCCAGCAGCTTAGCCCAACGATCCGGTGCAGATACGCAGTATTTT. This rearrangement joins TRBV7-6 to TRBJ2-3, with D uncertain. V was cut by 0 bases and J by 4 bases, with 14 bases left in between. CDR1 and CDR2 from the germline V gene are SGHVS and FNYEAQ. The CDR3 consists of 16 residues.

J is TRBJ2-1 and V is TRBV14, with TRBD2 identical over 10 bases. Looked up from germline, CDR1 is SGHDN and CDR2 is FVKESK. The J segment lost 8 bases and the V segment lost 2 bases, leaving 0 bases of the junction unmatched. The CDR3 covers 13 residues. The CDR3 spells CASSQLAGDEQFF. The CDR3 DNA sequence: TGTGCCAGCAGCCAACTAGCGGGGGATGAGCAGTTCTTC.

The table lists this clone with a few counts. Mismatch with germline at one junction end may stem from a read error. CDR3 nucleotide sequence: TGTGCCAGCTCGCCACAGGGAGAGGGGCAGTACTTC. Amino acids: CASSPQGEGQYF. This sequence joins TRBV18 and TRBJ2-7, with D possibly TRBD1 on 6 matching bases. Germline lookup yields CDR1 KGHSH and CDR2 LQKENI. The CDR3 runs to 12 residues.

This chain links TRBV3-1 (or the pseudogene TRBV3-2) with TRBJ1-5; TRBD1 aligns across 7 bases. CDR1 is LGHDT, CDR2 YNNKEL, per germline (reference sequence). After removal of 2 bases from V and 3 bases from J, the junction contained 7 bases not matched to a gene. The CDR3 extends over 16 amino acids. CDR3 residues: CASSQSGTVNNQPQHF. The DNA of the CDR3 is TGTGCCAGCAGCCAATCCGGGACAGTTAACAATCAGCCCCAGCATTTT.

V gene TRBV3-1 (or the pseudogene TRBV3-2) combines with J gene TRBJ1-1, with 9 positions matching TRBD1. The V gene end was trimmed by 2 bases and the J gene end by 5 bases; junction bases not matched to a gene: 3. CDR1 is LGHDT and CDR2 is YNNKEL in the germline V gene (reference sequence). The CDR3 consists of 14 residues. CDR3 DNA: TGTGCCAGCAGCCAAACGACAGGGGGAACTGAAGCTTTCTTT. Translating gives CASSQTTGGTEAFF.

The J gene is TRBJ1-2, the V gene TRBV14; TRBD1 matches at 7 bases. The CDR3 totals 15 residues. V trimming: 2 bases; J trimming: 8 bases; junction bases outside the gene matches: 11. CDR1 and CDR2 from the germline V gene are SGHDN and FVKESK. The CDR3 region is CASSQPVTGTSGYTF. DNA of the CDR3: TGTGCCAGCAGCCAACCCGTGACAGGGACGAGCGGCTACACCTTC. The full variable domain, rest sourced from reference TRBV14 and TRBJ1-2, is EAGVTQFPSHSVIEKGQTVTLRCDPISGHDNLYWYRRVMGKEIKFLLHFVKESKQDESGMPNNRFLAERTGGTYSTLKVQPAELEDSGVYFCASSQPVTGTSGYTFGSGTRLTVV.

This clone was seen a few times. The V and J genes are TRBV28 and TRBJ1-6; weak D call: TRBD1 (5 bases). The CDR3 is 16 amino acids. Germline loops: CDR1 MDHEN, CDR2 SYDVKM. The germline V and J ends were trimmed by 1 base and 6 bases, with 13 bases remaining between them. CDR3 sequence (DNA): TGTGCCAGCAGTTTATTAGTCTTGCAGGGTAATTCACCCCTCCACTTT. As protein: CASSLLVLQGNSPLHF.

The CDR3 sequence: CASSDLGQGHAWAYEQYF. The CDR3 coding sequence is TGTGCCAGCAGTGACCTCGGACAGGGTCACGCTTGGGCCTACGAGCAGTACTTC. The J gene is TRBJ2-7, the V gene TRBV6-4; 8 nucleotides line up with TRBD1. The length of the CDR3 is 18 residues. Looked up from germline, CDR1 is MRHNA and CDR2 is SNTAGT. J lost 2 bases, V lost 2 bases, and 14 bases had no gene match.

CDR3 loop: CASRAGRRETQYF. The CDR3 region has the DNA TGTGCCAGCAGGGCCGGGAGGAGGGAGACCCAGTACTTC. The chain couples TRBV27 to TRBJ2-5, with 7 nucleotides matching TRBD2. Germline V gene sequence: CDR1 MNHEY, CDR2 SMNVEV (reference sequence). The CDR3 runs to 13 residues. V shed 6 bases, J shed 5 bases, and the junction held 6 bases outside the gene matches.

This chain joins TRBV30 and TRBJ2-3; 10 nucleotides agree with TRBD1. CDR1 GTSNPN and CDR2 SVGIG come from the germline V gene (reference sequence). This CDR3 has 14 amino acids. Trimming removed 5 bases from V and 2 bases from J; junction bases left unmatched: 4. This chain's CDR3 is CAWDRGQFTDTQYF. CDR3 bases: TGTGCCTGGGACAGGGGGCAATTCACAGATACGCAGTATTTT.

The CDR3 loop is CASSQFTENTEAFF. DNA for the CDR3: TGTGCCAGCAGCCAATTTACAGAGAACACTGAAGCTTTCTTT. V and J are TRBV3-1 (or the pseudogene TRBV3-2) and TRBJ1-1; no clear D gene. Germline values: CDR1 LGHDT, CDR2 YNNKEL (reference sequence). The CDR3 consists of 14 residues. The V end lost 2 bases, the J end lost 1 base, and 8 bases lay between the germline ends.

The V and J genes are TRBV29-1 and TRBJ1-4; TRBD1 might be the D (6 bases). V dropped 0 bases and J dropped 8 bases, with 10 bases sitting between them. This CDR3 has 13 residues. Germline V gene lookup returns CDR1 SQVTM and CDR2 ANQGSEA. CDR3 region: CSVEEGGREKLFF. CDR3 in DNA: TGCAGCGTTGAAGAAGGGGGACGGGAAAAACTGTTTTTT.

The chain couples TRBV2 to TRBJ2-2; 12 positions match TRBD2. The CDR3 covers 15 residues. Germline-derived CDR1 and CDR2 are SNHLY and FYNNEI. Trimming at V came to 8 bases and at J to 6 bases, leaving 7 bases not matched to a gene. The CDR3 spells CASSGLAGIPGELFF. In nucleotides, the CDR3 is TGTGCCAGCTCAGGACTAGCGGGGATACCCGGGGAGCTGTTTTTT.

The chain joins TRBV6-1 to TRBJ2-7; the D gene is possibly TRBD2 (5 bases). Germline assignment: CDR1 MNHNS and CDR2 SASEGT. The CDR3 runs to 16 residues. The germline V and J ends were trimmed by 0 bases and 0 bases, with 12 bases remaining between them. The DNA for the CDR3 is TGTGCCAGCAGTGAAGCTTCCAGGAGGAGCTCCTACGAGCAGTACTTC. Translation gives CASSEASRRSSYEQYF.

This clone has just a few counts. J is TRBJ2-3 and V is TRBV14; possible D gene TRBD2, 5 bases. With 0 bases removed from V and 4 bases from J, the gap between germline ends came to 20 bases. Per the germline V gene, CDR1 is SGHDN and CDR2 is FVKESK. CDR3 length: 18 amino acids. The CDR3 nucleotides read TGTGCCAGCAGCCAAGAACCCCCCCTCGGGGTCCCCGCAGATACGCAGTATTTT. Translating gives CASSQEPPLGVPADTQYF. Supplemented by reference TRBV14 and TRBJ2-3, the full variable domain reads EAGVTQFPSHSVIEKGQTVTLRCDPISGHDNLYWYRRVMGKEIKFLLHFVKESKQDESGMPNNRFLAERTGGTYSTLKVQPAELEDSGVYFCASSQEPPLGVPADTQYFGPGTRLTVL.

For the CDR3, the DNA is TGTGCCAGCAGTCCTCAGGGGTTAAGCTCCTACGAGCAGTACTTC. Residues: CASSPQGLSSYEQYF. The rearrangement links TRBV28 to TRBJ2-7; the D gene is possibly TRBD1 (6 bases). With 5 bases removed from V and 0 bases from J, the gap between germline ends came to 14 bases. Per germline, CDR1 MDHEN and CDR2 SYDVKM. This CDR3 has 15 amino acids.

The rearrangement uses TRBV19 and TRBJ1-4; D unresolved. Per the germline V gene, CDR1 is LNHDA and CDR2 is SQIVND (reference sequence). V gave up 10 bases and J gave up 0 bases, with 12 bases separating them. The CDR3 length is 14 residues. CDR3 region: CATRLGATNEKLFF. CDR3 nucleotides: TGTGCCACTCGACTCGGTGCAACTAATGAAAAACTGTTTTTT.

V usage is TRBV28 and J usage is TRBJ2-7, with a possible D match to TRBD1 (6 bases). Trimming removed 3 bases from V and 5 bases from J, with 14 bases in between. Germline values: CDR1 MDHEN, CDR2 SYDVKM. The length of the CDR3 is 14 residues. CDR3 amino acids: CASSFQGLRHEQYF. The CDR3 DNA follows: TGTGCCAGCAGTTTCCAGGGGCTTAGGCACGAGCAGTACTTC.

The chain couples TRBV24-1 to TRBJ2-2; a possible D gene is TRBD1 (6 bases). Trimming shortened V by 3 bases and J by 2 bases, and 12 bases separated the two germline ends. This CDR3 region has 16 residues. Germline-derived CDR1 and CDR2 are KGHDR and SFDVKD. The chain's CDR3 is CATSDARDTNTGELFF. DNA of the CDR3: TGTGCCACCAGTGATGCCCGGGACACCAACACCGGGGAGCTGTTTTTT.

V and J are TRBV12-3 or TRBV12-4 and TRBJ1-1; TRBD1 matches at 9 bases. This CDR3 is built from 12 residues. With 6 bases clipped from V and 8 bases from J, the junction kept 4 bases outside the gene matches. CDR3 sequence reads: CASSLGTGEAFF. For the CDR3, the DNA is TGTGCCAGCAGCCTAGGGACAGGGGAAGCTTTCTTT.